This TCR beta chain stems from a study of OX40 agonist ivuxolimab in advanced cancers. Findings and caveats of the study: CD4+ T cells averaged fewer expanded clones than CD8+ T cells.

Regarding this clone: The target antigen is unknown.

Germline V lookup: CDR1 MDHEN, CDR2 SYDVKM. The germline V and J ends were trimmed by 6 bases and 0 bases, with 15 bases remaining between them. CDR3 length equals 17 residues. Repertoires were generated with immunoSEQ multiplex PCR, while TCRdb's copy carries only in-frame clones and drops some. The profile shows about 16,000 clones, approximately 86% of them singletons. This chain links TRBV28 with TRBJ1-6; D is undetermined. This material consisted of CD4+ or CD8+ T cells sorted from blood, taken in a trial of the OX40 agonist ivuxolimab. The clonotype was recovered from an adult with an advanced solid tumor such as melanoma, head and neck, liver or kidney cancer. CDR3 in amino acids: CASRASKWDSYNSPLHF. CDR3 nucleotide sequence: TGTGCCAGCAGGGCCAGTAAATGGGACTCCTATAATTCACCCCTCCACTTT. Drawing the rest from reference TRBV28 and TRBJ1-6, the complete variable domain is DVKVTQSSRYLVKRTGEKVFLECVQDMDHENMFWYRQDPGLGLRLIYFSYDVKMKEKGDIPEGYSVSREKKERFSLILESASTNQTSMYLCASRASKWDSYNSPLHFGNGTRLTVT.